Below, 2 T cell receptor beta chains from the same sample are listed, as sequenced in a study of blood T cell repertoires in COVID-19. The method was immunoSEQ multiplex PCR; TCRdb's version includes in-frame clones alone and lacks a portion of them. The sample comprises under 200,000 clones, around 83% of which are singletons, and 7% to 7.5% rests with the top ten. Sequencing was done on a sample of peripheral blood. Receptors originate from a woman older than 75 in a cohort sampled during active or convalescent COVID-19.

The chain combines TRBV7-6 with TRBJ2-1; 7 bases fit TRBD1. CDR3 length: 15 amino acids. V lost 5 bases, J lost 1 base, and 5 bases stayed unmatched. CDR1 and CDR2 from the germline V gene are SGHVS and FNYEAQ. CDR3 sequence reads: CASSHRQGSYNEQFF. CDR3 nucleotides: TGTGCCAGCAGCCACAGACAGGGTTCCTACAATGAGCAGTTCTTC.

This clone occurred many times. CDR3 region: CASRTGYEQYF. For the CDR3, the DNA is TGTGCCAGCAGGACAGGCTACGAGCAGTACTTC. The genes are TRBV7-2 and TRBJ2-7; D might be TRBD1 (6 bases). Germline loops: CDR1 SGHTA, CDR2 FQGNSA. The ends were cut back, 6 bases at V and 3 bases at J, with 6 bases in the middle. There are 11 residues in the CDR3.